A single sample is the source of the 5 T cell receptor beta chains below, sequenced in a study of T cells in Graves' hyperthyroidism and ophthalmopathy. Amplification of TCR beta CDR3 regions was performed using RNA transcripts as template. The study used the HTBI primer set for a first-round RT-PCR of the TCR CDR3. TCRdb itself ran the multiplex PCR reads through MiXCR, one entry per CDR3 protein. The sample contains hundreds of thousands of distinct CDR3 sequences, around a quarter of which appear only once. The sequenced sample was blood. The receptors shown here come from a woman between 25 and 40 years old with Graves' ophthalmopathy.

In this sample, this clonotype turned up many times. This chain connects TRBV6-1 to TRBJ1-2, with TRBD1 identical over 10 bases. V shed 4 bases and J 4 bases; nucleotides not matched to a gene: 9. CDR3 size: 16 residues. Germline lookup yields CDR1 MNHNS and CDR2 SASEGT. CDR3 in amino acids: CASSATGGSGFYGYTF. The DNA of the CDR3 is TGTGCCAGCAGTGCGACAGGGGGCTCGGGGTTCTATGGCTACACCTTC.

This clonotype was detected many times. The chain links TRBV2 to TRBJ1-1; D remains unclear. The CDR3 has 13 residues. Trimming shortened V by 4 bases and J by 2 bases, and 8 bases separated the two germline ends. Germline CDR1 reads SNHLY; CDR2 reads FYNNEI. For the CDR3, the DNA is TGTGCCAGCAGTGCCGAGGCTAACACTGAAGCTTTCTTT. It encodes CASSAEANTEAFF.

In this sample, this clonotype turned up once. The rearrangement joins TRBV6-2 or TRBV6-3 to TRBJ2-7, with a tentative D call TRBD2 (7 bases). Trimming removed 4 bases from V and 5 bases from J, with 12 bases in between. Germline CDR1 and CDR2: MNHEY and SVGEGT. CDR3 length: 13 amino acids. CDR3 DNA sequence: TGTGCCAGCAGTTTCGGGGGGCTGGACGAGCAGTACTTC. This encodes CASSFGGLDEQYF.

This clonotype showed up many times. The chain uses TRBV20-1 and TRBJ2-5, with 13 bases identical to TRBD2. The germline gives CDR1 DFQATT, CDR2 SNEGSKA (reference sequence). CDR3 length equals 15 residues. V lost 4 bases to trimming and J lost 4 bases; unmatched junction nucleotides: 6. The CDR3: CSAKTGLAGLETQYF. The CDR3 DNA reads TGCAGTGCTAAAACGGGACTAGCGGGGTTAGAGACCCAGTACTTC.

The chain couples TRBV20-1 to TRBJ1-5; possibly TRBD1 for D (5 bases). This CDR3 region has 13 residues. Trimming removed 5 bases at V and 7 bases at J, with 15 bases between. Germline loops: CDR1 DFQATT, CDR2 SNEGSKA (reference sequence). CDR3: CSAYPEGYQPQHF. The DNA for the CDR3 is TGCAGTGCTTATCCGGAGGGGTACCAGCCCCAGCATTTT.